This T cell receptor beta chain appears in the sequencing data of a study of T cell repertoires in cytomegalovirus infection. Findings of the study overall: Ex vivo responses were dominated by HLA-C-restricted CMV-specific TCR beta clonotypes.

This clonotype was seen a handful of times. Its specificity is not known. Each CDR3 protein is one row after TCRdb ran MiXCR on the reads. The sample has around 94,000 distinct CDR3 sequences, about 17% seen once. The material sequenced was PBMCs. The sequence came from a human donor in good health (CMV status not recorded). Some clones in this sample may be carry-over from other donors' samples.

CDR3 protein: CSVLLAGGPEQYF. As DNA, the CDR3 is TGCAGCGTTCTTTTAGCGGGGGGACCTGAGCAGTACTTC. The chain uses TRBV29-1 and TRBJ2-7; 10 positions match TRBD2. CDR1 is SQVTM and CDR2 is ANQGSEA in the germline V gene. V shed 5 bases and J 7 bases; nucleotides not matched to a gene: 8. The length of the CDR3 is 13 residues.